The 27 T cell receptor beta chains listed next were all sequenced from one sample in a study of T cell responses to AZD1222 COVID-19 vaccine. The protocol was immunoSEQ multiplex PCR, while the TCRdb copy is restricted to in-frame clones and leaves out a portion. The profile shows more than 95,000 clones, about 89% of them singletons. The sample was peripheral blood, taken on day 0 of MenACWY control vaccination. These receptors all stem from an adult in good health.

This clone came up once. The chain is built from TRBV7-9 and TRBJ2-2; D uncertain. The CDR3 has 12 amino acids. CDR1 and CDR2 (germline): SEHNR, FQNEAQ (reference sequence). Trimming left V 5 bases short and J 3 bases short, with 4 bases between. CDR3 bases: TGTGCCAGCAGCCACGACACCGGGGAGCTGTTTTTT. Translation: CASSHDTGELFF.

This clone was observed a few times. The rearrangement uses TRBV28 and TRBJ2-3; 8 positions agree with TRBD2. This CDR3 region has 17 residues. Germline V lookup: CDR1 MDHEN, CDR2 SYDVKM. V trimming: 6 bases; J trimming: 2 bases; junction bases outside the gene matches: 13. The CDR3 spells CASRPTYGTRDTDTQYF. In DNA form, the CDR3 reads TGTGCCAGCAGGCCAACTTACGGGACTAGAGACACAGATACGCAGTATTTT.

This chain links TRBV27 with TRBJ1-6; D is undetermined. Germline V gene sequence: CDR1 MNHEY, CDR2 SMNVEV (reference sequence). The CDR3 has 15 amino acids. V was shortened by 4 bases and J by 9 bases, with 16 bases between the two germline ends. CDR3: CASSSPPGFGSPLHF. The CDR3 DNA reads as TGTGCCAGCAGTTCCCCCCCCGGGTTTGGTTCACCCCTCCACTTT.

This clone was observed a single time. The genes are TRBV5-4 and TRBJ2-5, with 12 bases aligning to TRBD2. The CDR3 is 15 amino acids. The J segment lost 4 bases and the V segment lost 4 bases, leaving 5 bases of the junction unmatched. Germline CDR1 reads SGHNT; CDR2 reads YYREEE (reference sequence). The CDR3 is CASSGLTSGGETQYF. The CDR3 DNA is TGTGCCAGCAGCGGACTGACTAGCGGGGGAGAGACCCAGTACTTC.

This rearrangement joins TRBV6-5 to TRBJ2-7; D is undetermined. The CDR3 length is 11 residues. V gave up 3 bases and J gave up 6 bases, with 6 bases separating them. Germline CDR1 is MNHEY and CDR2 is SVGAGI. CDR3 sequence: CASSYNLEQYF. For the CDR3, the DNA is TGTGCCAGCAGTTATAATCTCGAGCAGTACTTC.

This chain links TRBV30 with TRBJ1-5; D gene ambiguous. Germline V gene lookup returns CDR1 GTSNPN and CDR2 SVGIG (reference sequence). The V end was cut by 2 bases, the J end by 3 bases, with 11 bases between. There are 14 residues in the CDR3. DNA of the CDR3: TGTGCCTGGAGTTTCGGGAGCCCCAATCAGCCCCAGCATTTT. This gives the protein CAWSFGSPNQPQHF. Supplemented by reference TRBV30 and TRBJ1-5, the full variable domain reads SQTIHQWPATLVQPVGSPLSLECTVEGTSNPNLYWYRQAAGRGLQLLFYSVGIGQISSEVPQNLSASRPQDRQFILSSKKLLLSDSGFYLCAWSFGSPNQPQHFGDGTRLSIL.

This clone showed up just a few times. The chain employs TRBV13 and TRBJ2-4, with D possibly being TRBD2 (5 bases). Per germline, CDR1 PRHDT and CDR2 FYEKMQ (reference sequence). V lost 8 bases and J 7 bases, leaving 15 bases between the germline ends. This CDR3 is built from 13 residues. The CDR3 is CASGHKSGNIQYF. The CDR3 DNA reads TGTGCCAGCGGCCATAAGTCGGGGAACATTCAGTACTTC.

V gene TRBV4-3 combines with J gene TRBJ1-6, with D possibly being TRBD1 (5 bases). The CDR3 totals 15 residues. CDR1 and CDR2 (germline): LGHNA, YSLEER. The V end was cut by 4 bases, the J end by 7 bases, with 14 bases between. The CDR3 DNA is TGCGCCAGCAGCCTGGGGGAAAACCTGAATTCACCCCTCCACTTT. This codes for CASSLGENLNSPLHF.

This clone is a singleton in its sample. The rearrangement joins TRBV9 to TRBJ1-2, with TRBD1 as a possible D gene (6 bases). The CDR3 contains 14 residues. Trimming stripped 2 bases from V and 1 base from J, with 9 bases between. Germline lookup yields CDR1 SGDLS and CDR2 YYNGEE. The CDR3 spells CASSVRGGNYGYTF. Written as DNA, the CDR3 is TGTGCCAGCAGCGTGAGGGGGGGTAACTATGGCTACACCTTC.

This chain links TRBV10-3 with TRBJ2-5; D not certain. CDR3 length: 16 residues. Germline V gene sequence: CDR1 ENHRY, CDR2 SYGVKD. Trimming shortened V by 4 bases and J by 1 base, and 16 bases separated the two germline ends. CDR3 region: CAISVGLMVFQETQYF. The CDR3 DNA is TGTGCCATCAGTGTGGGCCTTATGGTCTTCCAAGAGACCCAGTACTTC.

The rearrangement joins TRBV9 to TRBJ1-5; D is unresolved. V gave up 3 bases and J gave up 3 bases, with 13 bases separating them. CDR3 size: 15 residues. In germline, CDR1 is SGDLS, CDR2 YYNGEE. The CDR3 loop reads CASSGSVGPNQPQHF. The CDR3, as DNA: TGTGCCAGCAGCGGATCGGTGGGCCCCAATCAGCCCCAGCATTTT.

This sequence joins TRBV28 and TRBJ2-3; 10 bases line up with TRBD1. Germline V CDR1 and CDR2: MDHEN, SYDVKM. V lost 6 bases to trimming and J lost 3 bases; unmatched junction nucleotides: 9. The CDR3 length is 16 residues. The CDR3 here is CASSSLDRGRTDTQYF. In DNA, the CDR3 is TGTGCCAGCAGCTCACTCGACAGGGGGCGAACAGATACGCAGTATTTT.

The rearrangement uses TRBV7-9 and TRBJ1-4; D is unclear. The CDR3 is 15 residues long. Germline V gene data show CDR1 as SEHNR and CDR2 as FQNEAQ (reference sequence). V dropped 2 bases and J dropped 8 bases, with 15 bases sitting between them. The CDR3 bases are TGTGCCAGCAGCTTAATGGGAACGGGAGGCGAAAAACTGTTTTTT. It yields the protein CASSLMGTGGEKLFF.

The V call is TRBV7-9, the J call TRBJ2-3; D is undetermined. Germline CDR1 reads SEHNR; CDR2 reads FQNEAQ (reference sequence). This CDR3 has 13 residues. With 6 bases removed from V and 10 bases from J, the gap between germline ends came to 17 bases. CDR3 sequence reads: CASSREPSEAQYF. CDR3 nucleotide sequence: TGTGCCAGCAGTCGTGAGCCCAGCGAGGCGCAGTATTTT.

The V and J genes are TRBV19 and TRBJ1-5; tentatively, D is TRBD1 (6 bases). This CDR3 has 17 amino acids. Germline loops: CDR1 LNHDA, CDR2 SQIVND (reference sequence). V was pared by 1 base and J by 0 bases, with 13 bases between. The DNA of the CDR3 is TGTGCCAGTAGTATAGTATCAGGGGTTTATAGCAATCAGCCCCAGCATTTT. Its translation: CASSIVSGVYSNQPQHF.

In regard to this clone: The same CDR3 is also encoded by other DNA sequences in this sample. The chain joins TRBV9 to TRBJ1-3, with D perhaps matching TRBD1 (5 bases). Per germline, CDR1 SGDLS and CDR2 YYNGEE. V was trimmed by 0 bases and J by 2 bases, leaving 6 bases between them. CDR3 length: 14 amino acids. The CDR3 region has the DNA TGTGCCAGCAGCGTAGGGGGGGCTGGAAACACCATATATTTT. Protein product: CASSVGGAGNTIYF.

This clone was detected only a few times. This chain connects TRBV12-3 or TRBV12-4 to TRBJ1-1; TRBD1 is a possible D gene (5 bases). This CDR3 comprises 12 residues. V lost 7 bases, J lost 1 base, and 7 bases lay in between. The CDR3 region has the DNA TGTGCCAGCACCGACAGGAACACTGAAGCTTTCTTT. Its protein product is CASTDRNTEAFF.

The chain is built from TRBV11-3 and TRBJ2-3; 9 bases align to TRBD2. V was clipped by 4 bases and J by 0 bases; unmatched bases: 5. The germline CDR1 and CDR2 sequences are SGHNT and YENEEA. The length of the CDR3 is 16 residues. CDR3 in amino acids: CASSSSGVVSTDTQYF. CDR3 nucleotides: TGTGCCAGCAGCTCTAGCGGGGTGGTAAGCACAGATACGCAGTATTTT.

This clone was seen just once. V is TRBV19 and J is TRBJ1-2; TRBD1 aligns across 8 bases. Germline assignment: CDR1 LNHDA and CDR2 SQIVND (reference sequence). The CDR3 contains 15 residues. J gave up 4 bases and V 5 bases, and 9 bases lay outside the gene matches. The CDR3, as DNA: TGTGCCAGTAGTCCCCGGACAGGGACCTCCTATGGCTACACCTTC. Its translation is CASSPRTGTSYGYTF.

This chain links TRBV7-3 with TRBJ2-7, with TRBD2 matching over 7 bases. V gave up 6 bases and J gave up 5 bases; unmatched junction bases: 7. This CDR3 is 13 amino acids long. Germline CDR1 reads SGHTA; CDR2 reads FQGTGA. The CDR3 nucleotides are TGTGCCAGCAGTTACGGACTAGGCGACGAGCAGTACTTC. It encodes CASSYGLGDEQYF.

The genes are TRBV10-3 and TRBJ2-3, with no clear D. The CDR3 covers 14 residues. Deletions cut 4 bases from V and 2 bases from J, with 10 bases between. Germline CDR1 reads ENHRY; CDR2 reads SYGVKD. This CDR3 reads CAISGQTYTDTQYF. CDR3 coding DNA: TGTGCCATCAGTGGGCAGACCTACACAGATACGCAGTATTTT.

This clone appeared once. The V call is TRBV5-1, the J call TRBJ2-2; 7 bases line up with TRBD2. Per germline, CDR1 SGHRS and CDR2 YFSETQ. The CDR3 runs to 14 residues. With V trimmed by 0 bases and J by 7 bases, 3 bases remained unmatched. The CDR3: CASSLEGTIGELFF. CDR3 nucleotides: TGCGCCAGCAGCTTGGAGGGGACTATCGGGGAGCTGTTTTTT. The variable domain in full, with the rest retrieved from reference TRBV5-1 and TRBJ2-2, is KAGVTQTPRYLIKTRGQQVTLSCSPISGHRSVSWYQQTPGQGLQFLFEYFSETQRNKGNFPGRFSGRQFSNSRSEMNVSTLELGDSALYLCASSLEGTIGELFFGEGSRLTVL.

This clone was detected a few times. The chain carries TRBV7-9 and TRBJ2-7; 8 positions match TRBD1. Germline V gene lookup returns CDR1 SEHNR and CDR2 FQNEAQ (reference sequence). Unmatched junction bases numbered 14, after V lost 4 bases and J lost 9 bases. The CDR3 consists of 15 residues. CDR3: CASSSSGTGLYGQYF. CDR3 nucleotides: TGTGCCAGCAGCTCCTCCGGGACAGGCTTGTATGGGCAGTACTTC.

The DNA of the CDR3 is TGTGCCAGCAGTTTCAACAGGGTGGGAGGCTACACCTTC. Its protein is CASSFNRVGGYTF. This rearrangement joins TRBV12-3 or TRBV12-4 to TRBJ1-2, with a weak D call TRBD1 (6 bases). This CDR3 region has 13 residues. Trimming took 3 bases from V and 8 from J, leaving 13 bases between them.

The CDR3: CASSQSSGTTDTQYF. DNA for the CDR3: TGTGCCAGCAGCCAGTCTAGCGGGACCACAGATACGCAGTATTTT. The rearrangement uses TRBV14 and TRBJ2-3; TRBD2 matches at 9 bases. CDR1 and CDR2 (germline): SGHDN, FVKESK. The CDR3 extends over 15 amino acids. After removal of 3 bases from V and 2 bases from J, the junction contained 3 bases not matched to a gene.

The rearrangement uses TRBV5-1 and TRBJ1-2; D is unresolved. Germline V gene lookup returns CDR1 SGHRS and CDR2 YFSETQ. The CDR3 covers 15 residues. The V gene lost 0 bases and the J gene lost 8 bases, with 17 bases spanning the gap. In DNA, the CDR3 is TGCGCCAGCAGCTTGGCGGAGACGGGTCTCGCCGGCTACACCTTC. Protein sequence: CASSLAETGLAGYTF.

The chain links TRBV4-1 to TRBJ2-3; 12 positions agree with TRBD2. CDR3 size: 18 residues. J was trimmed by 3 bases and V by 3 bases; bases with no gene match: 10. Germline lookup yields CDR1 MGHRA and CDR2 YSYEKL. The CDR3, as DNA: TGCGCCAGCAGCCAGGCTTCACTAGCGGGAGGTTCGACAGATACGCAGTATTTT. The encoded protein is CASSQASLAGGSTDTQYF.